Shown below are 19 T cell receptor beta chains from a single sample sequenced in a study of blood T cell repertoires in COVID-19. Assay: immunoSEQ multiplex PCR; the TCRdb copy retains only in-frame clones and omits some. Among 300,000 to 450,000 clones, roughly nine tenths were seen once, and the ten largest hold around 3%. The source material was peripheral blood. These receptor sequences come from a woman aged 30 to 39 with COVID-19, enrolled during active disease.

DNA for the CDR3: TGTGCCATCAGTGACGGGGGAATGAACTATGGCTACACCTTC. Protein sequence: CAISDGGMNYGYTF. The V gene is TRBV10-3, the J gene TRBJ1-2, with D tentatively TRBD1 (5 bases). The CDR3 runs 14 residues. V was pared by 3 bases and J by 2 bases, with 10 bases between. Germline loops: CDR1 ENHRY, CDR2 SYGVKD.

The chain has TRBV9 and TRBJ2-3; the match to TRBD2 covers 12 bases. J lost 1 base, V lost 0 bases, and 15 bases had no gene match. Germline values: CDR1 SGDLS, CDR2 YYNGEE. The CDR3 is 21 amino acids. CDR3 DNA sequence: TGTGCCAGCAGCGTAGCTGCGGCTAGCGGGAGGGCCCTCTTTCGCACAGATACGCAGTATTTT. Translated, it gives CASSVAAASGRALFRTDTQYF.

The chain has TRBV7-2 and TRBJ2-3; no definite D call. Germline CDR1 reads SGHTA; CDR2 reads FQGNSA. The CDR3 runs to 15 residues. V was trimmed by 2 bases and J by 1 base, leaving 10 bases between them. In DNA, the CDR3 is TGTGCCAGCAGCTTACAGTTACACGGCACAGATACGCAGTATTTT. Translated: CASSLQLHGTDTQYF.

Concerning this clone: Other DNA variants within this sample encode the same CDR3. V is TRBV10-3 and J is TRBJ2-1; TRBD2 is a possible D gene (6 bases). Germline CDR1 and CDR2: ENHRY and SYGVKD. The CDR3 totals 15 residues. Trimming removed 6 bases from V and 0 bases from J, with 12 bases in between. The CDR3 here is CAISGDWSSYNEQFF. CDR3 coding DNA: TGTGCCATCAGCGGGGACTGGAGCTCCTACAATGAGCAGTTCTTC.

The chain uses TRBV11-3 and TRBJ1-1, with 7 positions matching TRBD1. This CDR3 has 15 amino acids. CDR1 and CDR2 (germline): SGHNT, YENEEA. V lost 5 bases and J lost 0; bases outside the gene matches: 6. CDR3 DNA: TGTGCCAGCAGCCCTGAGGGACAGATGAACACTGAAGCTTTCTTT. Its protein product is CASSPEGQMNTEAFF.

The V call is TRBV7-9, the J call TRBJ1-1; D might be TRBD1 (5 bases). CDR1 SEHNR and CDR2 FQNEAQ come from the germline V gene (reference sequence). V dropped 1 base and J dropped 3 bases, with 12 bases sitting between them. CDR3 size: 15 residues. CDR3 protein: CASSLDNIRDTEAFF. The DNA of the CDR3 is TGTGCCAGCAGCTTAGACAACATCAGGGACACTGAAGCTTTCTTT.

Remarks on this clone: Germline is not matched at one junction end, which may reflect a read error. V usage is TRBV7-9 and J usage is TRBJ1-1; the match to TRBD1 covers 8 bases. Germline CDR1 and CDR2: SEHNR and FQNEAQ (reference sequence). There are 11 residues in the CDR3. CDR3: CASSLGGTGGF. The CDR3 nucleotides are TGTGCCAGCAGCTTAGGGGGGACAGGTGGCTTT.

The chain recombines TRBV4-1 with TRBJ2-2; the D is unclear. The germline gives CDR1 MGHRA, CDR2 YSYEKL. Deletions cut 4 bases from V and 4 bases from J, with 7 bases between. This CDR3 contains 13 residues. This chain's CDR3 is CASSPSSTGELFF. CDR3 in DNA: TGCGCCAGCAGCCCATCGAGCACCGGGGAGCTGTTTTTT.

V and J are TRBV6-5 and TRBJ2-3; D might be TRBD2 (7 bases). Trimming stripped 7 bases from V and 2 bases from J, with 16 bases between. This CDR3 comprises 15 residues. Germline values: CDR1 MNHEY, CDR2 SVGAGI. CDR3 sequence: CASTRGGGLTDTQYF. The CDR3 region has the DNA TGTGCCAGCACCCGGGGCGGGGGCCTCACAGATACGCAGTATTTT.

The J gene is TRBJ2-2, the V gene TRBV27, with D possibly TRBD1 on 6 matching bases. Germline V gives CDR1 MNHEY, CDR2 SMNVEV (reference sequence). The CDR3 contains 18 residues. V lost 2 bases to trimming and J lost 7 bases, with 23 bases between them. The CDR3 loop reads CASSLKLYVQGFGGELFF. The DNA of the CDR3 is TGTGCCAGCAGTTTAAAGCTATACGTACAGGGATTTGGCGGGGAGCTGTTTTTT.

The V call is TRBV11-2, the J call TRBJ2-2, with 9 positions matching TRBD1. The germline V gene has CDR1 SGHAT and CDR2 FQNNGV. J lost 4 bases, V lost 3 bases, and 9 bases had no gene match. The CDR3 is 17 residues long. CDR3 nucleotides: TGTGCCAGCAGCTTCGTACCCGGACAGGGGAGCACCGGGGAGCTGTTTTTT. Protein sequence: CASSFVPGQGSTGELFF.

J is TRBJ1-4 and V is TRBV28, with D maybe TRBD1 (6 bases). This CDR3 has 16 residues. V gave up 3 bases and J gave up 7 bases, with 18 bases separating them. Germline CDR1 MDHEN, CDR2 SYDVKM. CDR3 in DNA: TGTGCCAGCAGTTTTAAAGTGGGGGCTGTGAGTGAAAAACTGTTTTTT. It encodes CASSFKVGAVSEKLFF.

The chain links TRBV2 to TRBJ2-5; 10 positions match TRBD2. Trimming removed 7 bases from V and 4 bases from J; junction bases left unmatched: 9. This CDR3 is 15 amino acids long. CDR1 is SNHLY, CDR2 FYNNEI, per germline. CDR3 in amino acids: CASTLYRTSGETQYF. In DNA form, the CDR3 reads TGTGCCAGCACGCTCTATCGGACTAGCGGAGAGACCCAGTACTTC.

The V call is TRBV3-1 (or the pseudogene TRBV3-2), the J call TRBJ2-2; D remains unclear. V was clipped by 6 bases and J by 4 bases, with 12 bases between them. Germline V gene data show CDR1 as LGHDT and CDR2 as YNNKEL (reference sequence). This CDR3 has 14 residues. The CDR3, as DNA: TGTGCCAGCAGGCACCCTGCAGGCACCGGGGAGCTGTTTTTT. It codes for CASRHPAGTGELFF.

This sequence joins TRBV6-2 or TRBV6-3 and TRBJ1-5, with 8 bases lining up with TRBD1. Germline V gene lookup returns CDR1 MNHEY and CDR2 SVGEGT. The CDR3 covers 17 residues. Trimming cost V 5 bases and J 6 bases; bases outside gene matches: 15. The CDR3 is CASSHLGQGIFGQPQHF. The CDR3 DNA reads as TGTGCCAGCAGTCACCTTGGACAGGGAATCTTCGGTCAGCCCCAGCATTTT.

The chain has TRBV7-6 and TRBJ1-6, with D possibly TRBD1 on 5 matching bases. V dropped 3 bases and J dropped 10 bases, with 19 bases sitting between them. Germline CDR1 reads SGHVS; CDR2 reads FNYEAQ. The CDR3 totals 16 residues. The CDR3 nucleotides are TGTGCCAGCAGCTTCATAGGGTGGACAACCGGGTCACCCCTCCACTTT. Translated, it gives CASSFIGWTTGSPLHF.

This CDR3 reads CASSVAGNNEQFF. The CDR3 bases are TGTGCCAGCAGCGTAGCCGGGAACAATGAGCAGTTCTTC. This chain connects TRBV9 to TRBJ2-1, with D perhaps matching TRBD2 (5 bases). Trimming cost V 0 bases and J 5 bases, with 6 bases left between them. The CDR3 has 13 amino acids. Looked up from germline, CDR1 is SGDLS and CDR2 is YYNGEE. The full variable domain, with the rest looked up from reference TRBV9 and TRBJ2-1, is DSGVTQTPKHLITATGQRVTLRCSPRSGDLSVYWYQQSLDQGLQFLIQYYNGEERAKGNILERFSAQQFPDLHSELNLSSLELGDSALYFCASSVAGNNEQFFGPGTRLTVL.

The CDR3 here is CATSRQGSLAKNIQYF. Written as DNA, the CDR3 is TGTGCCACCAGCCGACAGGGCAGTTTAGCCAAAAACATTCAGTACTTC. The chain is built from TRBV15 and TRBJ2-4, with TRBD1 matching 7 bases. The J segment lost 0 bases and the V segment lost 5 bases, leaving 7 bases of the junction unmatched. The V gene's germline CDR1 is LNHNV and CDR2 YYDKDF (reference sequence). The CDR3 is made up of 16 amino acids.

The rearrangement links TRBV11-3 to TRBJ2-2, with 7 bases that match TRBD1. The CDR3 consists of 15 residues. J gave up 1 base and V 5 bases, and 4 bases lay outside the gene matches. Germline V gene sequence: CDR1 SGHNT, CDR2 YENEEA. CDR3: CASSQRDRNTGELFF. DNA of the CDR3: TGTGCCAGCAGCCAAAGGGACAGGAACACCGGGGAGCTGTTTTTT.